This record looks at one T cell receptor (beta chain) sequence and its context. Its antigen is undetermined. The method was immunoSEQ multiplex PCR; TCRdb's version includes in-frame clones alone and lacks a portion of them. The table has approximately 44,000 clones, over 60% seen once. Germline CDR1 is KGHSH and CDR2 is LQKENI. CDR3 length: 15 residues. Unmatched junction bases numbered 1, after V lost 1 base and J lost 2 bases. The sample is drawn from a study of memory CD4+ T cells and cytomegalovirus serostatus. The sort gate was single viable CD3+CD4+CD8-CD45RO+ cells for memory CD4+ T cells. CMV serostatus came from serum IgG against pp150, pp28, p38, p52. Study results and limitations: About two fifths of the roughly 150 known CMV-associated TCRbeta sequences appeared in CD4+ memory. Suggested: most of the CMV-linked TCR signature lies in CD4+ memory cells. Median bootstrapped AUC for CMV status was about 0.94 originally, less than 0.93 US-trained.

The source material was memory CD4+ T cells from blood. The rearrangement joins TRBV18 to TRBJ2-3; 9 bases agree with TRBD1. The sequence derives from an adult in good health and CMV-seronegative. The chain's CDR3 is CASSPRTGVTDTQYF. The CDR3 nucleotides are TGTGCCAGCTCACCACGGACAGGGGTCACAGATACGCAGTATTTT.